These 10 T cell receptor beta chains came from one sample sequenced in a study of technical replicates of blood from a few donors. Assay used: immunoSEQ multiplex PCR; TCRdb lists only in-frame clones, some missing. The sample shows 60,000 to 75,000 clones, less than 98% of them seen only once. The sequenced sample consisted of T cells isolated from PBMCs. Receptors originate from a human donor in good health.

The chain links TRBV11-3 to TRBJ1-2; no reliable D call. V was trimmed by 5 bases and J by 3 bases, leaving 13 bases between them. This CDR3 is 14 amino acids long. CDR1 is SGHNT and CDR2 is YENEEA in the germline V gene. The CDR3 sequence is CASSLTAEHYGYTF. The CDR3, as DNA: TGTGCCAGCAGCCTAACAGCCGAACACTATGGCTACACCTTC. The full variable domain, with the rest looked up from reference TRBV11-3 and TRBJ1-2, is EAGVVQSPRYKIIEKKQPVAFWCNPISGHNTLYWYLQNLGQGPELLIRYENEEAVDDSQLPKDRFSAERLKGVDSTLKIQPAELGDSAVYLCASSLTAEHYGYTFGSGTRLTVV.

The gene calls are TRBV9 and TRBJ1-1; a possible D gene is TRBD1 (5 bases). The CDR3 is made up of 17 amino acids. V lost 4 bases to trimming and J lost 3 bases, with 22 bases between them. Germline V CDR1 and CDR2: SGDLS, YYNGEE. CDR3 in amino acids: CASSPPGGGGLDTEAFF. The CDR3, as DNA: TGTGCCAGCAGCCCTCCCGGGGGAGGAGGTCTTGACACTGAAGCTTTCTTT.

The gene calls are TRBV6-6 and TRBJ1-1, with 8 bases identical to TRBD1. CDR1 is MNHNY and CDR2 is SVGAGI in the germline V gene (reference sequence). The junction had 4 bases not matched to a gene; V was cut back by 7 bases and J by 3 bases. This CDR3 is built from 13 residues. In DNA, the CDR3 is TGTGCCAGCAAATCAGGGGGCCACACTGAAGCTTTCTTT. It is translated as CASKSGGHTEAFF.

V gene TRBV19 combines with J gene TRBJ1-2; TRBD1 might be the D (6 bases). The V gene lost 4 bases and the J gene lost 4 bases, with 13 bases spanning the gap. The V gene's germline CDR1 is LNHDA and CDR2 SQIVND (reference sequence). The CDR3 covers 14 residues. CDR3 DNA: TGTGCCAGTAGTACTTTTGGGACATTCTATGGCTACACCTTC. This encodes CASSTFGTFYGYTF. Full variable domain (missing parts from reference TRBV19 and TRBJ1-2): DGGITQSPKYLFRKEGQNVTLSCEQNLNHDAMYWYRQDPGQGLRLIYYSQIVNDFQKGDIAEGYSVSREKKESFPLTVTSAQKNPTAFYLCASSTFGTFYGYTFGSGTRLTVV.

The J gene is TRBJ2-1, the V gene TRBV10-3; D may be TRBD2 (6 bases). The germline V gene encodes CDR1 ENHRY and CDR2 SYGVKD. V dropped 4 bases and J dropped 7 bases, with 20 bases sitting between them. The CDR3 runs 16 residues. CDR3 residues: CAISGSGSLVRNEQFF. In nucleotides, the CDR3 is TGTGCCATCAGTGGTAGCGGATCACTGGTTAGGAATGAGCAGTTCTTC.

The chain employs TRBV18 and TRBJ1-2; 9 nucleotides line up with TRBD1. From germline, CDR1 is KGHSH and CDR2 LQKENI. V lost 3 bases and J lost 1; bases outside the gene matches: 12. There are 18 residues in the CDR3. This chain's CDR3 is CASSPTRDRDRNNYGYTF. Here the CDR3 DNA reads TGTGCCAGCTCACCTACCCGGGACAGGGACCGAAATAACTATGGCTACACCTTC.

This sequence joins TRBV11-3 and TRBJ1-1, with D maybe TRBD1 (5 bases). V lost 3 bases, J lost 6 bases, and 17 bases lay in between. Germline values: CDR1 SGHNT, CDR2 YENEEA. CDR3 length: 15 residues. The CDR3 nucleotides are TGTGCCAGCAGCTTGAATCGGGGGTATAGCTCTGAAGCTTTCTTT. This gives the protein CASSLNRGYSSEAFF.

V gene TRBV6-5 combines with J gene TRBJ1-1; 7 nucleotides match TRBD1. The V gene end was trimmed by 2 bases and the J gene end by 1 base; junction bases not matched to a gene: 1. The CDR3 is 14 amino acids. Germline V gene lookup returns CDR1 MNHEY and CDR2 SVGAGI. The CDR3 spells CASSYGTANTEAFF. CDR3 bases: TGTGCCAGCAGTTACGGGACAGCGAACACTGAAGCTTTCTTT.

The chain employs TRBV12-5 and TRBJ2-2; perhaps TRBD1 as D (6 bases). The CDR3 spans 15 residues. CDR1 is LGHNT, CDR2 FRNRAP, per germline. The V end lost 2 bases, the J end lost 7 bases, and 14 bases lay between the germline ends. The CDR3 here is CASGLLPTGNGELFF. The CDR3 nucleotides read TGTGCTAGTGGTTTGCTCCCTACAGGGAACGGGGAGCTGTTTTTT.

The J gene is TRBJ1-5, the V gene TRBV2; D is unresolved. Trimming removed 7 bases from V and 2 bases from J, with 12 bases in between. CDR3 size: 14 residues. Looked up from germline, CDR1 is SNHLY and CDR2 is FYNNEI. The CDR3 DNA sequence: TGTGCCAGCAAGGCAATAGAGGGCAATCAGCCCCAGCATTTT. This encodes CASKAIEGNQPQHF.